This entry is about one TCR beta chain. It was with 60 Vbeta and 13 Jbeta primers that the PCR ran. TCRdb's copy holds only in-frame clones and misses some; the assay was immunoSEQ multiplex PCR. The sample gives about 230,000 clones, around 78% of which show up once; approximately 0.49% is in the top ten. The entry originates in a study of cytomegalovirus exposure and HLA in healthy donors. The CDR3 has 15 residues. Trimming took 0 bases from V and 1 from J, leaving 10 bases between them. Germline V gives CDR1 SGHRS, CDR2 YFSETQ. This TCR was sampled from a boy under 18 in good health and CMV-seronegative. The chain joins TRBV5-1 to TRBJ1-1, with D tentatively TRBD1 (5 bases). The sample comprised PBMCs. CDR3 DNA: TGCGCCAGCAGCTTGGCAGGGATCAAGAACACTGAAGCTTTCTTT. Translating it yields CASSLAGIKNTEAFF.